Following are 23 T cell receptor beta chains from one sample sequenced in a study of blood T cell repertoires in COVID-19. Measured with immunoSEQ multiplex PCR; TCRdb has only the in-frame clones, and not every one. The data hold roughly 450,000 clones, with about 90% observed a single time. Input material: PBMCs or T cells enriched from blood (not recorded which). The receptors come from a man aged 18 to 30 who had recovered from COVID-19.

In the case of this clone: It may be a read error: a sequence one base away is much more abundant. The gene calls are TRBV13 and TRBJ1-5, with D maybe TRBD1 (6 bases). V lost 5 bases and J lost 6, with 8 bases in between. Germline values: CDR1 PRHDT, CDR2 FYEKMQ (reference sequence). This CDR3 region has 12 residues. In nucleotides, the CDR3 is TGTGCCAGCAGCGTACAGGGTCAGCCCCAGCATTTT. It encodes CASSVQGQPQHF.

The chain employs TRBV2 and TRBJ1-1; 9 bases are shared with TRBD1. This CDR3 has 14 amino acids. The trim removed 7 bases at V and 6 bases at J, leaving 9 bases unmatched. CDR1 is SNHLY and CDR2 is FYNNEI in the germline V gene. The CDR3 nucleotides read TGTGCCAGCATGGGACAGGGTTTTGGATCTGAAGCTTTCTTT. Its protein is CASMGQGFGSEAFF.

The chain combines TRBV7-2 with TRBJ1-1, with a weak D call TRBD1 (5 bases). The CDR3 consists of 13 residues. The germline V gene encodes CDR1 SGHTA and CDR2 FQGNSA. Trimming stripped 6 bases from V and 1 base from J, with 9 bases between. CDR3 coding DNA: TGTGCCAGCAGGTCCGGGGGGAACACTGAAGCTTTCTTT. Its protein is CASRSGGNTEAFF.

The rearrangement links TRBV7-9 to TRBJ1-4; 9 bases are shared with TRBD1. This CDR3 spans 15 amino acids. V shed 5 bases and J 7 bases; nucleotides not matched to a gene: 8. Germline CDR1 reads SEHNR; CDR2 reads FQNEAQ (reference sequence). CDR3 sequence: CASSAPGQGIEKLFF. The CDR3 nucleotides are TGTGCCAGCAGCGCCCCGGGACAGGGAATTGAAAAACTGTTTTTT.

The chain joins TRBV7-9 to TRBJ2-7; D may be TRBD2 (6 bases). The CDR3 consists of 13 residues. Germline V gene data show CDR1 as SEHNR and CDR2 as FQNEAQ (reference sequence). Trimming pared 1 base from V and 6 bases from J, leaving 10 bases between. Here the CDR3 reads CASSLVEGREQYF. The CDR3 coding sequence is TGTGCCAGCAGCTTAGTGGAGGGTCGCGAGCAGTACTTC.

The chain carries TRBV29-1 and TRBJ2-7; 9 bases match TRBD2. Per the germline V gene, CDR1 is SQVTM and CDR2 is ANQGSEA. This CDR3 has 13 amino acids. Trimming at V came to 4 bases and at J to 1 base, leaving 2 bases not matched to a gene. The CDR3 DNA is TGCAGCGTTGCGACTAGCGGTTCCTACGAGCAGTACTTC. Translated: CSVATSGSYEQYF.

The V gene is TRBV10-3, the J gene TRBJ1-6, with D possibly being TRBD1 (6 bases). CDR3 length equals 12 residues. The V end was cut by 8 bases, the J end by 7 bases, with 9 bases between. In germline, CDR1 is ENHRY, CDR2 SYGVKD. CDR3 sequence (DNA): TGTGCCATCGGGCAGGGGAATTCACCCCTCCACTTT. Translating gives CAIGQGNSPLHF.

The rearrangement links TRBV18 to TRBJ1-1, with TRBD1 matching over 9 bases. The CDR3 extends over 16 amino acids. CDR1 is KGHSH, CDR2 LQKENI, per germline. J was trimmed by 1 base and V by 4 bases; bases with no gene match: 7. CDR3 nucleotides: TGTGCCAGCTCACGGGGACAGGGCAGGGAGAACACTGAAGCTTTCTTT. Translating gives CASSRGQGRENTEAFF.

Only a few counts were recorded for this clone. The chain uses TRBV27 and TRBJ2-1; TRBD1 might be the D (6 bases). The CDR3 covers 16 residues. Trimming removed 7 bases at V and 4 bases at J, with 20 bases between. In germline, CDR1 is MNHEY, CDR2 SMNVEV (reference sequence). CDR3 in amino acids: CASNLADRSGYNEQFF. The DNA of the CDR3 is TGTGCCAGCAATCTAGCCGACAGGTCGGGATACAATGAGCAGTTCTTC.

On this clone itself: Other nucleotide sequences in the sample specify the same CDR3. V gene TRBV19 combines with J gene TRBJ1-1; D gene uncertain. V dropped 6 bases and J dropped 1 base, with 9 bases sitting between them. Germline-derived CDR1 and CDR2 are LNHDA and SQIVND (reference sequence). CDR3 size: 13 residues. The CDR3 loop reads CASSTSGNTEAFF. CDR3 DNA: TGTGCCAGTAGCACCTCAGGGAACACTGAAGCTTTCTTT.

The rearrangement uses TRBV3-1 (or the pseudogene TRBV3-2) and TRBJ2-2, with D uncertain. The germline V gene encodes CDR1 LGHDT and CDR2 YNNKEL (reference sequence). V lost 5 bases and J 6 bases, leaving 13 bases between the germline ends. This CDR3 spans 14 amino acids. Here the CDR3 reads CASSFRLVPGELFF. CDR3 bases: TGTGCCAGCAGCTTCCGACTGGTACCCGGGGAGCTGTTTTTT.

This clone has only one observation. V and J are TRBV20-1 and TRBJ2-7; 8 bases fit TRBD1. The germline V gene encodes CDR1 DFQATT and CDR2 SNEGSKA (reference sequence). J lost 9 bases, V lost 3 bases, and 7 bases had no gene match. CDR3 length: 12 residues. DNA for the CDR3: TGCAGTGCTAGTAACAGGGGGACAGGGCAGTACTTC. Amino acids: CSASNRGTGQYF.

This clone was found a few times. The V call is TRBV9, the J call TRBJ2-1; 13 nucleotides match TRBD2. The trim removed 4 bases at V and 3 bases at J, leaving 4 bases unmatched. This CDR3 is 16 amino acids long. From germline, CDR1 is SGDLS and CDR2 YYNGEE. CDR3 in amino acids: CASSTRLAGGYNEQFF. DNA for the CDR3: TGTGCCAGCAGCACAAGACTAGCGGGAGGCTACAATGAGCAGTTCTTC.

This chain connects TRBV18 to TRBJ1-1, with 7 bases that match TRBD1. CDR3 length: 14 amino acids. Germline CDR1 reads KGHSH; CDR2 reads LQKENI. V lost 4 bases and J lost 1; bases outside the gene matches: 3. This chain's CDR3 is CASSLGQRNTEAFF. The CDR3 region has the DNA TGTGCCAGCTCACTGGGACAGAGGAACACTGAAGCTTTCTTT.

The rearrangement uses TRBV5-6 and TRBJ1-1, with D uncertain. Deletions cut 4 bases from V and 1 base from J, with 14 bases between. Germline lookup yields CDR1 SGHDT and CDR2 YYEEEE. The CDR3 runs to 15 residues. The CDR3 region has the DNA TGTGCCAGCAGCCCCGTCCCAGGAGGGAACACTGAAGCTTTCTTT. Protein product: CASSPVPGGNTEAFF.

Here the CDR3 DNA reads TGTGCCAGCAGCTTAGCCATGGGAGGGTACACTGAAGCTTTCTTT. It specifies CASSLAMGGYTEAFF. V is TRBV11-3 and J is TRBJ1-1; D is uncertain. The CDR3 contains 15 residues. The germline V gene encodes CDR1 SGHNT and CDR2 YENEEA. V lost 1 base, J lost 3 bases, and 12 bases lay in between.

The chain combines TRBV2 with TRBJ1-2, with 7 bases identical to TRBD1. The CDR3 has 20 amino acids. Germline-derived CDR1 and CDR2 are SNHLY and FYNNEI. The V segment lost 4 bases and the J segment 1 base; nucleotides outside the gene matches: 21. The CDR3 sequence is CASSAPRVTNRGTVNYGYTF. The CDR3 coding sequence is TGTGCCAGCAGTGCTCCGAGGGTCACAAACAGGGGTACAGTTAACTATGGCTACACCTTC.

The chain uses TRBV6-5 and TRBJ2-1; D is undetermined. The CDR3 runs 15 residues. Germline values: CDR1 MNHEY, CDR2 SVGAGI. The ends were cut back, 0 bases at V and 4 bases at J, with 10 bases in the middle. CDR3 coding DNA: TGTGCCAGCAGTTACTCGCAGGTTGGGTACAATGAGCAGTTCTTC. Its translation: CASSYSQVGYNEQFF.

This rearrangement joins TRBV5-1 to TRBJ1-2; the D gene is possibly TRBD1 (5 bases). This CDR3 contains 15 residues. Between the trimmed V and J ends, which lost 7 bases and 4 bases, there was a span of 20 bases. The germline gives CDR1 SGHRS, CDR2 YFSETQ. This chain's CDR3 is CASGLSVQDAYGYTF. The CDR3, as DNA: TGCGCCAGCGGGTTATCCGTACAGGATGCCTATGGCTACACCTTC.

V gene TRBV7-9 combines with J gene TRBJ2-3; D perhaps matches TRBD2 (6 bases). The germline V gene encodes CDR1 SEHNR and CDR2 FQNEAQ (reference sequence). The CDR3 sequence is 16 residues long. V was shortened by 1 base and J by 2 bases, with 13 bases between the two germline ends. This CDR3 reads CASSLGGDWDTDTQYF. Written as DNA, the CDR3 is TGTGCCAGCAGCTTAGGAGGGGACTGGGACACAGATACGCAGTATTTT.

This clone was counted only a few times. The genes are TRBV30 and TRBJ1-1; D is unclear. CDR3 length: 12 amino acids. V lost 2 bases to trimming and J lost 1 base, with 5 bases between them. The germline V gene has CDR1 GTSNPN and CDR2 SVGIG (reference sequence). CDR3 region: CAWSQENTEAFF. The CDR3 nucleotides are TGTGCCTGGAGTCAGGAGAACACTGAAGCTTTCTTT.

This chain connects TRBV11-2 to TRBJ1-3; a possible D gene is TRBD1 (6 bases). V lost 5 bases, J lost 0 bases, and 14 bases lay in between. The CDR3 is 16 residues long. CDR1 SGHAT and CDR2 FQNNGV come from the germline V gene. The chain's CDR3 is CASSIARGTSGNTIYF. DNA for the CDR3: TGTGCCAGCAGCATAGCCAGGGGAACCTCTGGAAACACCATATATTTT.

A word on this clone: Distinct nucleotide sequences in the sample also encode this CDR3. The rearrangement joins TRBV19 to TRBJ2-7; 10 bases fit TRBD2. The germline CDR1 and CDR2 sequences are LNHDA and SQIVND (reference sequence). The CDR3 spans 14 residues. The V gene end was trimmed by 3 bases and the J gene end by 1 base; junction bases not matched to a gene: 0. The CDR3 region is CASSMTSGSYEQYF. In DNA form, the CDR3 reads TGTGCCAGTAGTATGACTAGCGGGTCCTACGAGCAGTACTTC. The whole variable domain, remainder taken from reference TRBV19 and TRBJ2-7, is DGGITQSPKYLFRKEGQNVTLSCEQNLNHDAMYWYRQDPGQGLRLIYYSQIVNDFQKGDIAEGYSVSREKKESFPLTVTSAQKNPTAFYLCASSMTSGSYEQYFGPGTRLTVT.